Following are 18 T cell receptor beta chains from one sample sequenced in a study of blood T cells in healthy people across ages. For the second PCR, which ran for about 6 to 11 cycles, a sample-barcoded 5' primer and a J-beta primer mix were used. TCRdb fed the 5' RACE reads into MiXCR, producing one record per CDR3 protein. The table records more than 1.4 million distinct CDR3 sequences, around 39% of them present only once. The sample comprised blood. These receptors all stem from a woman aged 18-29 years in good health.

The chain's CDR3 is CASSLAQGGGRVNEQFF. For the CDR3, the DNA is TGTGCCAGCAGCTTAGCCCAAGGGGGGGGGCGCGTCAATGAGCAGTTCTTC. V usage is TRBV7-9 and J usage is TRBJ2-1, with a weak D call TRBD2 (7 bases). The ends were cut back, 0 bases at V and 6 bases at J, with 18 bases in the middle. CDR3 length equals 17 residues. Germline assignment: CDR1 SEHNR and CDR2 FQNEAQ (reference sequence).

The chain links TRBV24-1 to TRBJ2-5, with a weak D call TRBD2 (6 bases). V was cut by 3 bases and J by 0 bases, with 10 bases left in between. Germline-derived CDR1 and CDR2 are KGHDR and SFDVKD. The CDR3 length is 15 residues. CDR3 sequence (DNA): TGTGCCACCAGTGATCTAGCGACGTACCAAGAGACCCAGTACTTC. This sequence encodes CATSDLATYQETQYF.

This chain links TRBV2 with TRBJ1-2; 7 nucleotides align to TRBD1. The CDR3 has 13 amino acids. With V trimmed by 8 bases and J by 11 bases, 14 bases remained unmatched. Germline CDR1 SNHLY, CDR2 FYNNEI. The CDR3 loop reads CASSMEGALRYTF. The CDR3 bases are TGTGCCAGCTCCATGGAGGGGGCGCTTAGGTACACCTTC.

CDR3: CSARKGEGQFF. The CDR3 DNA reads as TGCAGTGCTAGGAAGGGAGAAGGGCAGTTCTTC. The chain is built from TRBV20-1 and TRBJ2-1; TRBD2 might be the D (5 bases). Germline V gene lookup returns CDR1 DFQATT and CDR2 SNEGSKA (reference sequence). Trimming shortened V by 3 bases and J by 12 bases, and 12 bases separated the two germline ends. The CDR3 totals 11 residues.

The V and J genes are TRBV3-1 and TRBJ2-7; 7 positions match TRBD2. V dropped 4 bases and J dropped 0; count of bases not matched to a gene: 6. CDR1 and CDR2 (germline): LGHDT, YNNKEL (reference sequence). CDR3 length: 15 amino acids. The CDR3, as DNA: TGTGCCAGCAGCCTAAGCGGGACCCTCTCCTACGAGCAGTACTTC. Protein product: CASSLSGTLSYEQYF.

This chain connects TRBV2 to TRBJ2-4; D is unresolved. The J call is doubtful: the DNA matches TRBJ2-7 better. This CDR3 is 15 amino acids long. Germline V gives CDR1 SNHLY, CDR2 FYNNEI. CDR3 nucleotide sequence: TGTGCCAGCAGTGAAGTGTCTCATCGCCACACCGAGCAGTACTTC. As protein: CASSEVSHRHTEQYF.

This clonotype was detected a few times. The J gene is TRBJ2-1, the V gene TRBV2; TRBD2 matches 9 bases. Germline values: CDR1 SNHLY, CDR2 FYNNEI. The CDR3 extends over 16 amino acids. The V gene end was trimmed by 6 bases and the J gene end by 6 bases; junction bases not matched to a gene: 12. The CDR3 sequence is CASRVTGTSLLNEQFF. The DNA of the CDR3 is TGTGCCAGCAGGGTTACCGGGACTAGCCTCCTCAATGAGCAGTTCTTC.

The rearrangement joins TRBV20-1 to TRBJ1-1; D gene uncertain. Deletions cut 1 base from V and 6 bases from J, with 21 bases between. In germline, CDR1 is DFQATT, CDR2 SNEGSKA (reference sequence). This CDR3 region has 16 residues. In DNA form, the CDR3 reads TGCAGTGCTAGAGGGGCTGGCCGTTTCATACTCGCTGAAGCTTTCTTT. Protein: CSARGAGRFILAEAFF.

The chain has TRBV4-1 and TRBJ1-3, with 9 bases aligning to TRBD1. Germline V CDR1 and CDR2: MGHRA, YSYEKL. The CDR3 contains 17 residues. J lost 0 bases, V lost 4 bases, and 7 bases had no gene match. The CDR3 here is CASSPRDRALSGNTIYF. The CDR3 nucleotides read TGCGCCAGCAGCCCCCGGGACAGGGCGCTCTCTGGAAACACCATATATTTT.

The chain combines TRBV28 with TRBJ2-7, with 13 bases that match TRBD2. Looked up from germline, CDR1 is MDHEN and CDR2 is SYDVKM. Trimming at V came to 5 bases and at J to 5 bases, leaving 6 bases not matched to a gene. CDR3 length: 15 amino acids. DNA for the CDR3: TGTGCCAGCAGTGAGACTAGCGGGGGGACCCACGAGCAGTACTTC. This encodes CASSETSGGTHEQYF. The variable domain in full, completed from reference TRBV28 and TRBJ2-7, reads DVKVTQSSRYLVKRTGEKVFLECVQDMDHENMFWYRQDPGLGLRLIYFSYDVKMKEKGDIPEGYSVSREKKERFSLILESASTNQTSMYLCASSETSGGTHEQYFGPGTRLTVT.

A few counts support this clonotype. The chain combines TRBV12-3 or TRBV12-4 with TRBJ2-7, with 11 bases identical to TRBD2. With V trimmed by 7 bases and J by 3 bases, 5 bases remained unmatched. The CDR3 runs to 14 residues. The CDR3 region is CASTPGLADYEQYF. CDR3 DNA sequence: TGTGCCAGCACCCCGGGACTAGCGGACTACGAGCAGTACTTC.

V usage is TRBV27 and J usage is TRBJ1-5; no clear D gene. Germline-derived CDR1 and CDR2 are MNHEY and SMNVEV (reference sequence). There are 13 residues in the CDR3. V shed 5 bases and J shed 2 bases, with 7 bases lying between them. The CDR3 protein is CASSPHGNQPQHF. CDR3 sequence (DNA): TGTGCCAGCAGTCCCCATGGCAATCAGCCCCAGCATTTT.

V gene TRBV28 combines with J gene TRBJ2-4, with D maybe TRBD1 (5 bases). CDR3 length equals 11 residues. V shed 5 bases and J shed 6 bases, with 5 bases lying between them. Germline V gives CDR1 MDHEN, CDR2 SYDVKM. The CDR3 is CASSDRNIQYF. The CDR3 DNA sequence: TGTGCCAGCAGTGACAGAAACATTCAGTACTTC.

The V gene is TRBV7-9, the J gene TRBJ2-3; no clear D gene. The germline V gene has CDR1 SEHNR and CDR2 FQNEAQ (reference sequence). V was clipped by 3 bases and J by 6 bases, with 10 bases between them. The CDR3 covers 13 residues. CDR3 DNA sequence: TGTGCCAGCAGCTTCAGTCCCGTGGATACGCAGTATTTT. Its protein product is CASSFSPVDTQYF.

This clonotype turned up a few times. This CDR3 is CASSYRGLAGGWGNEQFF. The CDR3 DNA is TGTGCCAGCAGTTACCGAGGACTAGCGGGAGGCTGGGGCAATGAGCAGTTCTTC. This chain connects TRBV6-5 to TRBJ2-1; 14 bases map to TRBD2. Germline trimming cut 2 bases from V and 6 bases from J; bases unmatched to any gene: 9. Germline V lookup: CDR1 MNHEY, CDR2 SVGAGI. The CDR3 spans 18 residues.

This chain's CDR3 is CASSFGPGTSSSYEQYF. The CDR3 region has the DNA TGTGCCAGCAGCTTTGGTCCCGGGACTAGCAGCTCCTACGAGCAGTACTTC. The chain joins TRBV7-9 to TRBJ2-7; TRBD2 agrees at 9 bases. CDR1 SEHNR and CDR2 FQNEAQ come from the germline V gene (reference sequence). The V and J ends lost 3 bases and 0 bases, in that order; junction bases with no gene match: 9. The CDR3 runs 17 residues. Complete variable domain (other parts from reference TRBV7-9 and TRBJ2-7): DTGVSQNPRHKITKRGQNVTFRCDPISEHNRLYWYRQTLGQGPEFLTYFQNEAQLEKSRLLSDRFSAERPKGSFSTLEIQRTEQGDSAMYLCASSFGPGTSSSYEQYFGPGTRLTVT.

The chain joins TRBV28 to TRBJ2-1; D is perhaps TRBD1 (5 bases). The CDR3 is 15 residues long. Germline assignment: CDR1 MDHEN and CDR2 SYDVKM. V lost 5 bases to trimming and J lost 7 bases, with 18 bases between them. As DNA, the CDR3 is TGTGCCAGCAGTCCGATCGATGATCAGGGTAATGAGCAGTTCTTC. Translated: CASSPIDDQGNEQFF. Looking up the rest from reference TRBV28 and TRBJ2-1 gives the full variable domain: DVKVTQSSRYLVKRTGEKVFLECVQDMDHENMFWYRQDPGLGLRLIYFSYDVKMKEKGDIPEGYSVSREKKERFSLILESASTNQTSMYLCASSPIDDQGNEQFFGPGTRLTVL.

The CDR3 region is CASGGDGEEQYF. In DNA form, the CDR3 reads TGTGCTAGTGGCGGCGACGGGGAAGAGCAGTACTTC. The gene calls are TRBV12-5 and TRBJ2-7, with D perhaps TRBD2 (5 bases). Trimming stripped 6 bases from V and 7 bases from J, with 13 bases between. Germline CDR1 reads LGHNT; CDR2 reads FRNRAP. This CDR3 spans 12 amino acids.